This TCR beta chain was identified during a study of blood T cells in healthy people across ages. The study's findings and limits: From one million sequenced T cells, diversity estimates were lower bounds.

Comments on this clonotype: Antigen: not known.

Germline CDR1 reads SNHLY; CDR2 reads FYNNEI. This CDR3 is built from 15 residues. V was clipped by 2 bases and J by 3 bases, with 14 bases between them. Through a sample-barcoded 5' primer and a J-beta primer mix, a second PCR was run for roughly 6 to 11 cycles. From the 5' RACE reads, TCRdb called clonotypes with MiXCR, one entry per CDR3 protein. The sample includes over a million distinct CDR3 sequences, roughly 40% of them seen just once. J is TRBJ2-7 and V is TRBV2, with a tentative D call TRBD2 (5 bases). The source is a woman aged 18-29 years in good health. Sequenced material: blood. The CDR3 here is CASSERAGLVYEQYF. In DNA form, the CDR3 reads TGTGCCAGCAGTGAAAGGGCAGGACTGGTCTACGAGCAGTACTTC.